One and the same sample provided the 27 T cell receptor beta chains below, sequenced in a study of regulatory T cells in long-lasting Graves disease. Arm-PCR of CDR3 regions with iRepertoire HTBI primers generated TCR beta libraries. TCRdb independently ran MiXCR on the multiplex PCR reads; one entry per CDR3 protein. Of 400,000 or so distinct CDR3 sequences in the sample, about a quarter were seen once. Time point here: persistent/refractory GD, antithyroid drugs over 5 years with positive TRAb. Generation of the TCR library employed RNA extracted from PBMCs. The sequences come from peripheral blood mononuclear cells (PBMCs), collected when the disease was refractory, from a patient treated with antithyroid drugs. Receptors originate from a female donor with Graves disease.

This clonotype has a handful of counts. CDR3 DNA: TGTGCCAGCAGCGACTACAGGGAAAACTATGGCTACACCTTC. This translates into CASSDYRENYGYTF. This rearrangement joins TRBV7-8 to TRBJ1-2, with D maybe TRBD1 (6 bases). Germline values: CDR1 SGHVS, CDR2 FQNEAQ. This CDR3 spans 14 amino acids. V lost 5 bases and J lost 2, with 12 bases in between.

This clonotype showed up many times. The V and J genes are TRBV29-1 and TRBJ1-6; TRBD1 matches at 9 bases. Per germline, CDR1 SQVTM and CDR2 ANQGSEA. V was pared by 7 bases and J by 9 bases, with 10 bases of the junction left unmatched. This CDR3 is built from 14 residues. The CDR3 here is CSARTGVKGSPLHF. In nucleotides, the CDR3 is TGCAGCGCTAGGACAGGGGTAAAAGGTTCACCCCTCCACTTT.

J is TRBJ1-2 and V is TRBV9, with D maybe TRBD1 (5 bases). V was shortened by 4 bases and J by 4 bases, with 14 bases between the two germline ends. The CDR3 covers 14 residues. Germline values: CDR1 SGDLS, CDR2 YYNGEE. The CDR3 DNA reads TGTGCCAGCAGCCTAGAGGGACTGAGCTATGGCTACACCTTC. This encodes CASSLEGLSYGYTF.

With regard to this clonotype: A read error may explain this, as a much larger clone is one base away. The chain recombines TRBV29-1 with TRBJ2-5; no clear D gene. Germline-derived CDR1 and CDR2 are SQVTM and ANQGSEA. V was clipped by 0 bases and J by 2 bases, with 10 bases between them. The CDR3 extends over 14 amino acids. In nucleotides, the CDR3 is TGCAGCGTTGAAGACCGCCCCGCGCAAGAGACCCAGTACTTC. Protein sequence: CSVEDRPAQETQYF. The variable domain in full, completed from reference TRBV29-1 and TRBJ2-5, reads SAVISQKPSRDICQRGTSLTIQCQVDSQVTMMFWYRQQPGQSLTLIATANQGSEATYESGFVIDKFPISRPNLTFSTLTVSNMSPEDSSIYLCSVEDRPAQETQYFGPGTRLLVL.

The table lists this clonotype with a few counts. V and J are TRBV6-1 and TRBJ1-5; 7 nucleotides agree with TRBD1. With 11 bases clipped from V and 0 bases from J, the junction kept 13 bases outside the gene matches. Germline CDR1 MNHNS, CDR2 SASEGT. The CDR3 is 16 residues long. CDR3 loop: CAGEAGTVYSNQPQHF. CDR3 in DNA: TGTGCCGGCGAAGCCGGGACAGTTTATAGCAATCAGCCCCAGCATTTT.

The chain carries TRBV5-1 and TRBJ2-7; perhaps TRBD2 as D (5 bases). The CDR3 loop spans 14 amino acids. Deletions cut 4 bases from V and 3 bases from J, with 14 bases between. Germline V gene lookup returns CDR1 SGHRS and CDR2 YFSETQ. CDR3 sequence (DNA): TGCGCCAGCAGCGCCATCGCGAGCGGCTACGAGCAGTACTTC. Protein: CASSAIASGYEQYF.

The chain links TRBV29-1 to TRBJ2-5, with D maybe TRBD2 (5 bases). Germline V CDR1 and CDR2: SQVTM, ANQGSEA. CDR3 size: 14 residues. Trimming shortened V by 5 bases and J by 4 bases, and 17 bases separated the two germline ends. CDR3 in DNA: TGCAGCGTTAGTGGAGGTCGTATCAGAGAGACCCAGTACTTC. This sequence encodes CSVSGGRIRETQYF.

This clonotype was seen only a few times. This may be a read error: a much more frequent sequence differs by one nucleotide. The chain combines TRBV7-2 with TRBJ2-5, with D maybe TRBD2 (5 bases). Trimming pared 1 base from V and 7 bases from J, leaving 13 bases between. The CDR3 length is 14 residues. Germline V gene sequence: CDR1 SGHTA, CDR2 FQGNSA. The CDR3 nucleotides read TGTGCCAGCAGCTTAGGCTTGGACTCGGGGACCCAGTACTTC. Translating gives CASSLGLDSGTQYF.

This clonotype was found many times. The V gene is TRBV30, the J gene TRBJ2-7; D ambiguous. This CDR3 comprises 11 residues. V shed 4 bases and J shed 2 bases, with 6 bases lying between them. Germline CDR1 reads GTSNPN; CDR2 reads SVGIG (reference sequence). The CDR3 here is CAWKATYEQYF. The CDR3 nucleotides read TGTGCCTGGAAAGCGACCTACGAGCAGTACTTC.

This clonotype has a handful of counts. The gene calls are TRBV20-1 and TRBJ1-5, with D maybe TRBD1 (5 bases). The CDR3 extends over 13 amino acids. Germline assignment: CDR1 DFQATT and CDR2 SNEGSKA (reference sequence). With 6 bases removed from V and 4 bases from J, the gap between germline ends came to 13 bases. The CDR3 loop is CSATDWGNQPQHF. CDR3 DNA: TGCAGTGCAACCGACTGGGGGAATCAGCCCCAGCATTTT.

There are many counts of this clonotype. The rearrangement joins TRBV28 to TRBJ2-2; 11 bases agree with TRBD1. CDR3 length: 16 residues. J gave up 4 bases and V 8 bases, and 9 bases lay outside the gene matches. Germline lookup yields CDR1 MDHEN and CDR2 SYDVKM. CDR3 bases: TGTGCCAGCGACATGTACGGGACAGGGGGCACCGGGGAGCTGTTTTTT. Its protein is CASDMYGTGGTGELFF.

On this clonotype itself: The junction shows a germline mismatch at one end, possibly a read error. The chain carries TRBV20-1 and TRBJ1-5; D call uncertain. From germline, CDR1 is DFQATT and CDR2 SNEGSKA (reference sequence). This CDR3 is built from 14 residues. The CDR3 here is CGAREGVYHQPQHF. The CDR3 bases are TGCGGTGCTAGAGAGGGAGTTTACCATCAGCCCCAGCATTTT.

The V call is TRBV15, the J call TRBJ2-7; 10 bases line up with TRBD2. CDR1 and CDR2 from the germline V gene are LNHNV and YYDKDF (reference sequence). J was trimmed by 5 bases and V by 3 bases; bases with no gene match: 7. This CDR3 contains 15 residues. The CDR3 nucleotides are TGTGCCACCAGCAGGAGCGGGACTAGCGTCCACGAGCAGTACTTC. Translating it yields CATSRSGTSVHEQYF.

This clonotype has just a few counts. CDR3 residues: CASKPSAGRTGELFF. The CDR3 bases are TGTGCCAGCAAACCGTCCGCGGGAAGGACCGGGGAGCTGTTTTTT. This chain links TRBV19 with TRBJ2-2, with D maybe TRBD2 (6 bases). Between the trimmed V and J ends, which lost 9 bases and 5 bases, there was a span of 19 bases. The CDR3 extends over 15 amino acids. Germline V gene data show CDR1 as LNHDA and CDR2 as SQIVND (reference sequence). Full variable domain (rest looked up from reference TRBV19 and TRBJ2-2): DGGITQSPKYLFRKEGQNVTLSCEQNLNHDAMYWYRQDPGQGLRLIYYSQIVNDFQKGDIAEGYSVSREKKESFPLTVTSAQKNPTAFYLCASKPSAGRTGELFFGEGSRLTVL.

This clonotype was detected only a few times. This chain joins TRBV9 and TRBJ2-7; D is ambiguous. Trimming pared 4 bases from V and 6 bases from J, leaving 26 bases between. Germline-derived CDR1 and CDR2 are SGDLS and YYNGEE. This CDR3 has 17 residues. CDR3 in amino acids: CASSPTIQDEPNGEQYF. CDR3 in DNA: TGTGCCAGCAGCCCCACCATCCAGGACGAGCCCAACGGCGAGCAGTACTTC.

Many counts were recorded for this clonotype. The rearrangement links TRBV10-3 to TRBJ2-7, with 9 positions matching TRBD1. This CDR3 region has 13 residues. The junction had 0 bases not matched to a gene; V was cut back by 1 base and J by 5 bases. Germline V gene lookup returns CDR1 ENHRY and CDR2 SYGVKD. The CDR3 loop is CAISEWTGDEQYF. The CDR3, as DNA: TGTGCCATCAGTGAGTGGACAGGGGACGAGCAGTACTTC.

This chain links TRBV29-1 with TRBJ2-3; no clear D. This CDR3 region has 12 residues. Germline CDR1 and CDR2: SQVTM and ANQGSEA. V was shortened by 4 bases and J by 6 bases, with 11 bases between the two germline ends. This CDR3 reads CSVGPLGDTQYF. The CDR3 DNA sequence: TGCAGCGTTGGGCCTCTCGGGGATACGCAGTATTTT.

J is TRBJ2-7 and V is TRBV6-1; D not resolved. CDR1 is MNHNS, CDR2 SASEGT, per germline. Trimming pared 2 bases from V and 4 bases from J, leaving 9 bases between. The CDR3 covers 13 residues. The CDR3 is CASSESGRYEQYF. The CDR3 bases are TGTGCCAGCAGTGAATCTGGCCGTTACGAGCAGTACTTC.

With respect to this clonotype: With only one base between it and a far larger clone, this is likely a read error. V gene TRBV7-2 combines with J gene TRBJ2-7, with no clear D. The germline CDR1 and CDR2 sequences are SGHTA and FQGNSA. The CDR3 runs 13 residues. V was clipped by 3 bases and J by 4 bases, with 10 bases between them. For the CDR3, the DNA is TGTGCCAGCAGCTTTGGGTCGAATTACGAGCAGTACGTC. It is translated as CASSFGSNYEQYV.

This clonotype appeared many times. The chain uses TRBV3-1 and TRBJ2-7; no clear D gene. V was trimmed by 4 bases and J by 4 bases, leaving 17 bases between them. This CDR3 has 15 amino acids. Germline V CDR1 and CDR2: LGHDT, YNNKEL (reference sequence). The DNA of the CDR3 is TGTGCCAGCAGCCCCGTACTAAGGCGCGATTACGAGCAGTACTTC. It yields the protein CASSPVLRRDYEQYF.

This clonotype was seen a few times. The V gene is TRBV5-6, the J gene TRBJ1-1, with D unresolved. The germline V gene has CDR1 SGHDT and CDR2 YYEEEE. The CDR3 sequence is 14 residues long. V was cut by 2 bases and J by 0 bases, with 8 bases left in between. The CDR3 nucleotides are TGTGCCAGCAGCTTTAGCAGCGTGAACACTGAAGCTTTCTTT. Protein sequence: CASSFSSVNTEAFF.

The V gene is TRBV6-1, the J gene TRBJ2-5, with TRBD1 identical over 10 bases. Germline trimming cut 5 bases from V and 5 bases from J; bases unmatched to any gene: 11. Looked up from germline, CDR1 is MNHNS and CDR2 is SASEGT. This CDR3 spans 16 amino acids. The CDR3 region has the DNA TGTGCCAGCAGTATGGGACAGGGGTTTACTGGGGAGACCCAGTACTTC. Its protein product is CASSMGQGFTGETQYF.

This clonotype was counted between two and nine times. The V gene is TRBV9, the J gene TRBJ1-2; 8 nucleotides line up with TRBD1. This CDR3 is 17 amino acids long. Germline V CDR1 and CDR2: SGDLS, YYNGEE. Trimming removed 5 bases from V and 3 bases from J; junction bases left unmatched: 15. The CDR3 DNA reads TGTGCCAGCAGACAATCGGACAGGGAGGCCCTCTACTATGGCTACACCTTC. Translating gives CASRQSDREALYYGYTF.

This clonotype was observed a few times. The chain joins TRBV18 to TRBJ2-7, with a possible D match to TRBD2 (6 bases). The CDR3 runs 15 residues. V was pared by 0 bases and J by 7 bases, with 16 bases between. Germline CDR1 reads KGHSH; CDR2 reads LQKENI. The CDR3 reads CASSPPRGRLGEQYF. For the CDR3, the DNA is TGTGCCAGCTCACCACCCCGAGGGAGGTTGGGAGAGCAGTACTTC.

This clonotype came up a few times. This rearrangement joins TRBV5-1 to TRBJ2-7, with unresolved D. Trimming stripped 0 bases from V and 3 bases from J, with 7 bases between. The CDR3 extends over 13 amino acids. The germline V gene has CDR1 SGHRS and CDR2 YFSETQ. This chain's CDR3 is CASSLDENYEQYF. Written as DNA, the CDR3 is TGCGCCAGCAGCTTGGATGAGAACTACGAGCAGTACTTC.

Of note for this clonotype: This sequence may be a read error, since a much larger clone differs from it by one base. The chain recombines TRBV6-2 or TRBV6-3 with TRBJ1-5; no clear D gene. The CDR3 has 16 residues. Germline values: CDR1 MNHEY, CDR2 SVGEGT. CDR3 sequence: CAGSLTPSGSNQPQHF. The CDR3 nucleotides read TGTGCCGGCAGCCTCACCCCATCGGGTAGCAATCAGCCCCAGCATTTT.

This clonotype was recorded a few times. The genes are TRBV19 and TRBJ2-3, with 8 bases matching TRBD1. The junction had 7 bases not matched to a gene; V was cut back by 5 bases and J by 9 bases. This CDR3 comprises 13 residues. Germline V gene data show CDR1 as LNHDA and CDR2 as SQIVND (reference sequence). The CDR3 DNA sequence: TGTGCCAGTAGTGGGAGACAGGGGAGAACGCAGTATTTT. Translation: CASSGRQGRTQYF.